A selection of T cell receptor beta chains follows, all from one sample in a study of shared clonotypes between healthy human individuals. Clones were read by immunoSEQ multiplex PCR, and TCRdb kept only the in-frame ones, dropping some. The sample lists 550,000 to 650,000 clones; 90% to 97% were seen once. Sequenced: naive CD8+ T cells sorted from blood. Receptors were obtained from a woman aged 25 to 39 in good health. The CDR3 runs from the conserved cysteine through the conserved F or W. The D gene is left open where the match is weak. Rows may omit the clone size; those that give it use once, few, many or a size class.

v_call: TRBV19
cdr3_length: 15
j_call: TRBJ1-4
d_call: TRBD1
clone_size: .
cdr3_nt: TGTGCCAGTAGTACGCCGGGACAGACTAATGAAAAACTGTTTTTT
cdr3_aa: CASSTPGQTNEKLFF

v_call: TRBV5-5
cdr3_length: 14
j_call: TRBJ1-3
d_call: .
clone_size: .
cdr3_nt: TGTGCCAGCAGCCCGCCCCGCTTCGGAAACACCATATATTTT
cdr3_aa: CASSPPRFGNTIYF

v_call: TRBV19
cdr3_length: 15
j_call: TRBJ2-4
d_call: TRBD1
clone_size: .
cdr3_nt: TGTGCCAGTAGTATTGTAGGTGGACAGGGAGGCATTCAGTACTTC
cdr3_aa: CASSIVGGQGGIQYF

v_call: TRBV10-3
cdr3_length: 15
j_call: TRBJ1-4
d_call: .
clone_size: .
cdr3_nt: TGTGCCAGTTCCCTGGGGGGGGCAACTAATGAAAAACTGTTTTTT
cdr3_aa: CASSLGGATNEKLFF

v_call: TRBV4-1
cdr3_length: 15
j_call: TRBJ2-6
d_call: .
clone_size: .
cdr3_nt: TGCGCCAGCAGCCAAGGGGGTTCCGGGGCCAACGTCCTGACTTTC
cdr3_aa: CASSQGGSGANVLTF

v_call: TRBV28
cdr3_length: 13
j_call: TRBJ2-7
d_call: .
clone_size: .
cdr3_nt: TGTGCCAGCCGACAAGGAGGGCTTTACGAGCAGTACTTC
cdr3_aa: CASRQGGLYEQYF

v_call: TRBV4-1
cdr3_length: 15
j_call: TRBJ1-2
d_call: TRBD1
clone_size: .
cdr3_nt: TGCGCCAGCAGCCAGGCTGGGACAGGGCGGTATGGCTACACCTTC
cdr3_aa: CASSQAGTGRYGYTF

v_call: TRBV28
cdr3_length: 14
j_call: TRBJ2-7
d_call: .
clone_size: once
cdr3_nt: TGTGCCAGCAGTTTAGTACAGAGCTCCTACGAGCAGTACTTC
cdr3_aa: CASSLVQSSYEQYF

v_call: TRBV5-6
cdr3_length: 14
j_call: TRBJ2-7
d_call: TRBD1
clone_size: once
cdr3_nt: TGTGCCAGCAGCTCCTCCGGGACAGACTACGAGCAGTACTTC
cdr3_aa: CASSSSGTDYEQYF

v_call: TRBV9
cdr3_length: 14
j_call: TRBJ2-7
d_call: TRBD2
clone_size: .
cdr3_nt: TGTGCCAGCAGCGTAGGCGGGGGGGGCTACGAGCAGTACTTC
cdr3_aa: CASSVGGGGYEQYF

v_call: TRBV5-1
cdr3_length: 13
j_call: TRBJ2-7
d_call: .
clone_size: .
cdr3_nt: TGCGCCAGCAGCTCGGGCAGCTCCTACGAGCAGTACTTC
cdr3_aa: CASSSGSSYEQYF

v_call: TRBV5-8
cdr3_length: 16
j_call: TRBJ2-6
d_call: .
clone_size: .
cdr3_nt: TGTGCCAGCAGCTACTTTGGGACTTCTGGGGCCAACGTCCTGACTTTC
cdr3_aa: CASSYFGTSGANVLTF

v_call: TRBV19
cdr3_length: 16
j_call: TRBJ1-5
d_call: .
clone_size: .
cdr3_nt: TGTGCCAGTAGTATAGGACACTACCTTGGAAATCAGCCCCAGCATTTT
cdr3_aa: CASSIGHYLGNQPQHF

v_call: TRBV6-5
cdr3_length: 12
j_call: TRBJ2-2
d_call: .
clone_size: .
cdr3_nt: TGTGCCAGCCTCGCGAACACCGGGGAGCTGTTTTTT
cdr3_aa: CASLANTGELFF

v_call: TRBV15
cdr3_length: 16
j_call: TRBJ1-2
d_call: .
clone_size: .
cdr3_nt: TGTGCCACCAGCCCACACCGGGACCTCCTTAACTATGGCTACACCTTC
cdr3_aa: CATSPHRDLLNYGYTF

v_call: TRBV19
cdr3_length: 15
j_call: TRBJ2-7
d_call: .
clone_size: .
cdr3_nt: TGTGCCAGTAGTATTCGGCAGGGGGGGCTTTACGAGCAGTACTTC
cdr3_aa: CASSIRQGGLYEQYF

v_call: TRBV10-2
cdr3_length: 14
j_call: TRBJ2-6
d_call: .
clone_size: .
cdr3_nt: TGCGCCAGCAGTGAGTCAGCTGGGGCCAACGTCCTGACTTTC
cdr3_aa: CASSESAGANVLTF

v_call: TRBV28
cdr3_length: 15
j_call: TRBJ2-7
d_call: TRBD1
clone_size: .
cdr3_nt: TGTGCCAGCAACGCACCTAGGACAGGACCCTACGAGCAGTACTTC
cdr3_aa: CASNAPRTGPYEQYF

v_call: TRBV6-1
cdr3_length: 15
j_call: TRBJ2-7
d_call: .
clone_size: .
cdr3_nt: TGTGCCAGCAGTGAAGCGAATAGCGGACTCAGAAACGGGTACTTC
cdr3_aa: CASSEANSGLRNGYF

v_call: TRBV27
cdr3_length: 15
j_call: TRBJ1-5
d_call: TRBD1
clone_size: .
cdr3_nt: TGTGCCAGCAGCACAGGGGGCCCTGGGTATCAGCCCCAGCATTTT
cdr3_aa: CASSTGGPGYQPQHF

v_call: TRBV27
cdr3_length: 12
j_call: TRBJ2-7
d_call: .
clone_size: .
cdr3_nt: TGTGCCAGCAGTATCCAGGGTGGCGAGCAGTACTTC
cdr3_aa: CASSIQGGEQYF

v_call: TRBV9
cdr3_length: 15
j_call: TRBJ2-7
d_call: .
clone_size: .
cdr3_nt: TGTGCCAGCAGCTTACGGACGGCCGCCGTCTCCGAGCAGTACTTC
cdr3_aa: CASSLRTAAVSEQYF

v_call: TRBV5-1
cdr3_length: 14
j_call: TRBJ2-1
d_call: .
clone_size: .
cdr3_nt: TGCGCCAGCAGCTTTTATGTAGGATTAAATGAGCAGTTCTTC
cdr3_aa: CASSFYVGLNEQFF

v_call: TRBV6-5
cdr3_length: 16
j_call: TRBJ2-7
d_call: .
clone_size: .
cdr3_nt: TGTGCCAGCAGTTCGAGGGAGGGGGCGGCATACTACGAGCAGTACTTC
cdr3_aa: CASSSREGAAYYEQYF

v_call: TRBV4-1
cdr3_length: 16
j_call: TRBJ2-1
d_call: TRBD2
clone_size: .
cdr3_nt: TGCGCCAGCAGCCAGGACACTAGCGGAGTGAGCAATGAGCAGTTCTTC
cdr3_aa: CASSQDTSGVSNEQFF

v_call: TRBV7-9
cdr3_length: 15
j_call: TRBJ2-3
d_call: .
clone_size: .
cdr3_nt: TGTGCCAGCAGCTTAGTGCAGGGAGGCACAGATACGCAGTATTTT
cdr3_aa: CASSLVQGGTDTQYF

v_call: TRBV5-5
cdr3_length: 15
j_call: TRBJ2-3
d_call: TRBD2
clone_size: .
cdr3_nt: TGTGCCAGCAGCTTGTTGGCTAGCGGGACAGATACGCAGTATTTT
cdr3_aa: CASSLLASGTDTQYF

v_call: TRBV2
cdr3_length: 15
j_call: TRBJ2-3
d_call: TRBD2
clone_size: once
cdr3_nt: TGTGCCAGCAGCGGTGTCCGGGGGGGCACAGATACGCAGTATTTT
cdr3_aa: CASSGVRGGTDTQYF

v_call: TRBV27
cdr3_length: 14
j_call: TRBJ1-5
d_call: .
clone_size: .
cdr3_nt: TGTGCCAGCAGTTTAGCGCCAGGCACTCAGCCCCAGCATTTT
cdr3_aa: CASSLAPGTQPQHF

v_call: TRBV6-1
cdr3_length: 13
j_call: TRBJ2-1
d_call: .
clone_size: once
cdr3_nt: TGTGCCAGCAGGGGTAGCGTCTACAATGAGCAGTTCTTC
cdr3_aa: CASRGSVYNEQFF

v_call: TRBV7-6
cdr3_length: 15
j_call: TRBJ2-1
d_call: TRBD2
clone_size: .
cdr3_nt: TGTGCCAGCAGCTTAGGCGGGGGAACCTACAATGAGCAGTTCTTC
cdr3_aa: CASSLGGGTYNEQFF

v_call: TRBV11-1
cdr3_length: 16
j_call: TRBJ2-2
d_call: TRBD1
clone_size: .
cdr3_nt: TGTGCCAGCAGCTTAGATTACCGGGACAGCACCGGGGAGCTGTTTTTT
cdr3_aa: CASSLDYRDSTGELFF

v_call: TRBV4-1
cdr3_length: 15
j_call: TRBJ2-7
d_call: TRBD1
clone_size: .
cdr3_nt: TGCGCCAGCAGCCGGGACAGAGGACCTTCCTACGAGCAGTACTTC
cdr3_aa: CASSRDRGPSYEQYF

v_call: TRBV4-1
cdr3_length: 16
j_call: TRBJ1-1
d_call: .
clone_size: .
cdr3_nt: TGCGCCAGCAGCCGCGAGGACAGCCCGGTGAACACTGAAGCTTTCTTT
cdr3_aa: CASSREDSPVNTEAFF

v_call: TRBV28
cdr3_length: 13
j_call: TRBJ2-7
d_call: .
clone_size: .
cdr3_nt: TGTGCCAGCAGTTTCGCCAGCTCCTACGAGCAGTACTTC
cdr3_aa: CASSFASSYEQYF

v_call: TRBV5-6
cdr3_length: 13
j_call: TRBJ2-1
d_call: .
clone_size: .
cdr3_nt: TGTGCCAGCAGCCTGGAACTGACCAATGAGCAGTTCTTC
cdr3_aa: CASSLELTNEQFF

v_call: TRBV19
cdr3_length: 14
j_call: TRBJ1-1
d_call: .
clone_size: .
cdr3_nt: TGTGCCAGTAGCCCGGGGGCCCCGAACACTGAAGCTTTCTTT
cdr3_aa: CASSPGAPNTEAFF

v_call: TRBV28
cdr3_length: 16
j_call: TRBJ1-2
d_call: TRBD1
clone_size: .
cdr3_nt: TGTGCCAGCAGTTTGCCGGGGACAGGGTCCCCTGGAGGCTACACCTTC
cdr3_aa: CASSLPGTGSPGGYTF

v_call: TRBV27
cdr3_length: 11
j_call: TRBJ2-7
d_call: .
clone_size: .
cdr3_nt: TGTGCCAGCAGTTTGGGAAAGGAGCAGTACTTC
cdr3_aa: CASSLGKEQYF

v_call: TRBV6-1
cdr3_length: 15
j_call: TRBJ1-1
d_call: TRBD1
clone_size: once
cdr3_nt: TGTGCCAGCCTTCAAACAGGGGGTTGGTACACTGAAGCTTTCTTT
cdr3_aa: CASLQTGGWYTEAFF

v_call: TRBV2
cdr3_length: 16
j_call: TRBJ2-5
d_call: TRBD1
clone_size: .
cdr3_nt: TGTGCCTGCTACCGGGACAGCCGAGCCCTAGAAGAGACCCAGTACTTC
cdr3_aa: CACYRDSRALEETQYF

v_call: TRBV27
cdr3_length: 13
j_call: TRBJ1-5
d_call: .
clone_size: .
cdr3_nt: TGTGCCAGCAGTTACGGGGTCGATCAGCCCCAGCATTTT
cdr3_aa: CASSYGVDQPQHF

v_call: TRBV15
cdr3_length: 16
j_call: TRBJ1-1
d_call: TRBD1
clone_size: .
cdr3_nt: TGTGCCACCAGACAAGACAGGGGGCGCAGGAACACTGAAGCTTTCTTT
cdr3_aa: CATRQDRGRRNTEAFF

v_call: TRBV5-1
cdr3_length: 15
j_call: TRBJ2-3
d_call: .
clone_size: .
cdr3_nt: TGCGCCAGCAACTGGGGCGGAGGGGGCACAGATACGCAGTATTTT
cdr3_aa: CASNWGGGGTDTQYF

v_call: TRBV30
cdr3_length: 15
j_call: TRBJ2-5
d_call: TRBD1
clone_size: .
cdr3_nt: TGTGCCTGGGCAACCCTAGGACAGGGATTGGGGACCCAGTACTTC
cdr3_aa: CAWATLGQGLGTQYF

v_call: TRBV7-2
cdr3_length: 14
j_call: TRBJ2-2
d_call: .
clone_size: .
cdr3_nt: TGTGCCAGCAGCGACGGACTTTACACCGGGGAGCTGTTTTTT
cdr3_aa: CASSDGLYTGELFF